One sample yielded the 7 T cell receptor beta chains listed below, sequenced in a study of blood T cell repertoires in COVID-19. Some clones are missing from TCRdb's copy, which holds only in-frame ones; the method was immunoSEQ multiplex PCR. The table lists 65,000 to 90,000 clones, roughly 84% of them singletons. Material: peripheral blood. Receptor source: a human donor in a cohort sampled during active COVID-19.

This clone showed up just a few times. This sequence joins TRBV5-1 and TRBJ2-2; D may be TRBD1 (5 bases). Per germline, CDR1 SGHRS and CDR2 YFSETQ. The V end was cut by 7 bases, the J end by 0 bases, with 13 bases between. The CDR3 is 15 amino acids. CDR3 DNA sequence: TGCGCCAGCCGGTGGGGCAGTTCGAACACCGGGGAGCTGTTTTTT. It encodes CASRWGSSNTGELFF.

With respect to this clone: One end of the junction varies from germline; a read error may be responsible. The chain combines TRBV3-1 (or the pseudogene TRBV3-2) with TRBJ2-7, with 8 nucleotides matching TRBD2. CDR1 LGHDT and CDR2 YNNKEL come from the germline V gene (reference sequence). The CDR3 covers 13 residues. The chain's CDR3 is CASSQEERGCQGF. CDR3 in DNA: TGTGCCAGCAGCCAAGAAGAGCGGGGGTGCCAAGGCTTC.

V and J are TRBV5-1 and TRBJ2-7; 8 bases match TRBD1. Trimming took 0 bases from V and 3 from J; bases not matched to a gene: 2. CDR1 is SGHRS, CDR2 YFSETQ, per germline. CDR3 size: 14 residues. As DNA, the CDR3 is TGCGCCAGCAGCTTGGAAGGACAGGGCTACGAGCAGTACTTC. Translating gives CASSLEGQGYEQYF. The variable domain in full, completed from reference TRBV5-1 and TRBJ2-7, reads KAGVTQTPRYLIKTRGQQVTLSCSPISGHRSVSWYQQTPGQGLQFLFEYFSETQRNKGNFPGRFSGRQFSNSRSEMNVSTLELGDSALYLCASSLEGQGYEQYFGPGTRLTVT.

The CDR3 nucleotides are TGTGCCAGCAGCGCCCTTCGTGGTAGGAGAGAGACCCAGTACTTC. It translates to CASSALRGRRETQYF. This chain links TRBV12-1 with TRBJ2-5; TRBD2 reflects the table's D call only, with no check against the DNA. TRBV12-1 is reported as a pseudogene. The CDR3 is made up of 15 amino acids.

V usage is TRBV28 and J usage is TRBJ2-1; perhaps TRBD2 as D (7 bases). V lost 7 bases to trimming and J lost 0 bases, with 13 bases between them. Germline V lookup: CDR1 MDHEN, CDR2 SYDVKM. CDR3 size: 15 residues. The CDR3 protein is CASTPGGASYNEQFF. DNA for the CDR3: TGTGCCAGCACTCCTGGGGGGGCCTCCTACAATGAGCAGTTCTTC. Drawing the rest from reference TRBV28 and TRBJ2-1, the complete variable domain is DVKVTQSSRYLVKRTGEKVFLECVQDMDHENMFWYRQDPGLGLRLIYFSYDVKMKEKGDIPEGYSVSREKKERFSLILESASTNQTSMYLCASTPGGASYNEQFFGPGTRLTVL.

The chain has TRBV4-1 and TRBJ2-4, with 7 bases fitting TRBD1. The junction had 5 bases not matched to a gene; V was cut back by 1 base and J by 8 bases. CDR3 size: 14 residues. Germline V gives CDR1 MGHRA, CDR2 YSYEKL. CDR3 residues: CASSQVTTGDIQYF. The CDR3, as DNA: TGCGCCAGCAGCCAAGTTACCACAGGGGACATTCAGTACTTC.

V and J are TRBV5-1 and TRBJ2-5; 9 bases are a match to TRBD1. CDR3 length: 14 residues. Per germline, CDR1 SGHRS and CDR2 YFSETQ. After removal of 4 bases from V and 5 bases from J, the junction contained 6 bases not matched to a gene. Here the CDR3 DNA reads TGCGCCAGCAGCCCCCTCGGGACAGGGGAGACCCAGTACTTC. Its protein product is CASSPLGTGETQYF.